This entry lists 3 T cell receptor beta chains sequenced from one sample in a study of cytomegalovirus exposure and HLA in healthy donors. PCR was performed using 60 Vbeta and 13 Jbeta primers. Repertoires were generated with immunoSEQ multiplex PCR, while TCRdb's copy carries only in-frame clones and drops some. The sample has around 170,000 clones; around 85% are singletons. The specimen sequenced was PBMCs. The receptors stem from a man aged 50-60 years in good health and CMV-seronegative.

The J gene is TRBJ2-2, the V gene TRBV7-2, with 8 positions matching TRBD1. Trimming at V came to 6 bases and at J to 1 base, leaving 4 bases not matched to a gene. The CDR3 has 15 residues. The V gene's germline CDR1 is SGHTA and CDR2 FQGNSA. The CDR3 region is CASRIGTGNTGELFF. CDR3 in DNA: TGTGCCAGCAGGATCGGGACAGGGAACACCGGGGAGCTGTTTTTT. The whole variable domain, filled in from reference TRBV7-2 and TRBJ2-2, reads GAGVSQSPSNKVTEKGKDVELRCDPISGHTALYWYRQSLGQGLEFLIYFQGNSAPDKSGLPSDRFSAERTGGSVSTLTIQRTQQEDSAVYLCASRIGTGNTGELFFGEGSRLTVL.

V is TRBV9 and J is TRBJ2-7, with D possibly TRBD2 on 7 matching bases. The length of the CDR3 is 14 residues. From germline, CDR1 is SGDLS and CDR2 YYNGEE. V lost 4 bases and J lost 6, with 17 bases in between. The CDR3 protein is CASSLREGGTEQYF. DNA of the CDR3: TGTGCCAGCAGCCTGAGGGAGGGGGGAACCGAGCAGTACTTC.

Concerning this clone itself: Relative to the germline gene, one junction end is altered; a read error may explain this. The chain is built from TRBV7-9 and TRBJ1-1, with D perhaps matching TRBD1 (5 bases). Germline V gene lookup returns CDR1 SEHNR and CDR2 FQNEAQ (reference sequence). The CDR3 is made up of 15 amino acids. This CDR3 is CSSSLLGGPVTEAFF. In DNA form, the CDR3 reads TGTTCCAGCAGCCTTTTGGGGGGTCCGGTCACTGAAGCTTTCTTT.